This T cell receptor (beta chain) was recovered during a study of blood T cell repertoires in COVID-19. Clones were sequenced by immunoSEQ multiplex PCR, and TCRdb holds only the in-frame ones, with some missing. Of fewer than 80,000 clones listed, just over 85% were seen once; the top ten hold roughly 2%. Trimming left V 5 bases short and J 1 base short, with 23 bases between. The CDR3 is made up of 18 amino acids. Germline loops: CDR1 PRHDT, CDR2 FYEKMQ (reference sequence). This chain joins TRBV13 and TRBJ1-2; D might be TRBD1 (5 bases). Sequenced material: peripheral blood. The sequence was obtained from a man aged 30 to 39 with acute or convalescent COVID-19. The CDR3 sequence is CASSRKGPLKGNNYGYTF. The CDR3 nucleotides are TGTGCCAGCAGCCGAAAAGGCCCATTGAAGGGGAATAACTATGGCTACACCTTC.